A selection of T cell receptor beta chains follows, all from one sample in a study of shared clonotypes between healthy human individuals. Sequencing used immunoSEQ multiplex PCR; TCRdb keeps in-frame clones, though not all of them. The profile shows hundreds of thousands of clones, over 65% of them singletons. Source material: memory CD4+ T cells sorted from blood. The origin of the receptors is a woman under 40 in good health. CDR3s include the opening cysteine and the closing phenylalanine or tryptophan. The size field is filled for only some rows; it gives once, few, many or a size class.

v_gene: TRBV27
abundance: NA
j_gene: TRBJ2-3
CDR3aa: CASRLDRLSTDTQYF

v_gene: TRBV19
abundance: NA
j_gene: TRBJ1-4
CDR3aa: CASSTPPGQGTVKLFF

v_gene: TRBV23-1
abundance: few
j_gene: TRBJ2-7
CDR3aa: CASSQKRDKTSYEQYF

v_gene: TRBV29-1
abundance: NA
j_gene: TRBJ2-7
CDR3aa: CSVELGRGFSYEQYF

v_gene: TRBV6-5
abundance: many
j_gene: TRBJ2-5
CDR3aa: CASGSGETQYF

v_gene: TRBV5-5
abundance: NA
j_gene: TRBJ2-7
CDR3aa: CASSAGGGASYEQYF

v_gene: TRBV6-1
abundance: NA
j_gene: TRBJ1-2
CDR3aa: CASSEVGEVGQRYF

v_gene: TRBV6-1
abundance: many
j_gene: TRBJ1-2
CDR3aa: CASSEGSGFLGYTF

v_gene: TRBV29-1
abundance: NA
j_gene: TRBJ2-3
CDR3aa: CSVETSGLAGVDTQYF

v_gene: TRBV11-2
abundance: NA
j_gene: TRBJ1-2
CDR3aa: CASSTVRYYGYTF

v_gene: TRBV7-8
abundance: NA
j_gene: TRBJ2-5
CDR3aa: CASSSGETQYF

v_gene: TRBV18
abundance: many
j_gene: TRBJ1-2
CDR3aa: CASSPDTYGYTF

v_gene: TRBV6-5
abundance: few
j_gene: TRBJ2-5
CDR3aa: CASSYTDRHQETQYF

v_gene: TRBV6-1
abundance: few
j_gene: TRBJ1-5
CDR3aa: CASSTRDRGVQPQHF

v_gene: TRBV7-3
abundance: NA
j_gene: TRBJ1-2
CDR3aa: CASSPTTGNYGYTF

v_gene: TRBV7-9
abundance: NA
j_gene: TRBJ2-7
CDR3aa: CASRSTSSGNEQYF

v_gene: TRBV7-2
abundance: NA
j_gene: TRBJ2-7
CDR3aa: CASSPAPRQSYEQYF

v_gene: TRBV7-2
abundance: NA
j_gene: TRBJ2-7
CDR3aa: CASSSGTTIVLEQYF

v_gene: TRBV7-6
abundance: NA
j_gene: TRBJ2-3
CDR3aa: CASSRTSGSGTDTQYF

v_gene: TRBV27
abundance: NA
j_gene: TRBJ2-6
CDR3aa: CASSSSSGANVLTF

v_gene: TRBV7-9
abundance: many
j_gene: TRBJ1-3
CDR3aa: CASSSLWTTKSGNTIYF

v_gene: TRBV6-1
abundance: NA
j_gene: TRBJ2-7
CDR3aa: CASTRRGQDSYEQYF

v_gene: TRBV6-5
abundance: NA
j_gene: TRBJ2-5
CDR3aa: CASSFTGLETQYF

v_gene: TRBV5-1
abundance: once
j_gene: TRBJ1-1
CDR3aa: CASSLPEGGTEAFF

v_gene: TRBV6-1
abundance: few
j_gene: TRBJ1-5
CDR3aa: CASSEVKSWDSNQPQHF

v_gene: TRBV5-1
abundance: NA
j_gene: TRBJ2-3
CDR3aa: CASSFGPSTDTQYF

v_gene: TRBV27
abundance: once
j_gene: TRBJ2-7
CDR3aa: CASSSSSLGTGASYEQYF

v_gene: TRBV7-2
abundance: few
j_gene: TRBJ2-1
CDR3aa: CASSSTSGVYNEQFF

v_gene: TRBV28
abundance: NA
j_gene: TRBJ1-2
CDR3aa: CASTGQRYGYTF

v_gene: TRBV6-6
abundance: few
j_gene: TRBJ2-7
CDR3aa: CASRYRGPYEQYF

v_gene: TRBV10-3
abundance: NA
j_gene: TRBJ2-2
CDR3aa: CANRPGTGSTGELFF

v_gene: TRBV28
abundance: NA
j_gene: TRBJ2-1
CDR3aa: CASSLFSGGTRNNNEQFF